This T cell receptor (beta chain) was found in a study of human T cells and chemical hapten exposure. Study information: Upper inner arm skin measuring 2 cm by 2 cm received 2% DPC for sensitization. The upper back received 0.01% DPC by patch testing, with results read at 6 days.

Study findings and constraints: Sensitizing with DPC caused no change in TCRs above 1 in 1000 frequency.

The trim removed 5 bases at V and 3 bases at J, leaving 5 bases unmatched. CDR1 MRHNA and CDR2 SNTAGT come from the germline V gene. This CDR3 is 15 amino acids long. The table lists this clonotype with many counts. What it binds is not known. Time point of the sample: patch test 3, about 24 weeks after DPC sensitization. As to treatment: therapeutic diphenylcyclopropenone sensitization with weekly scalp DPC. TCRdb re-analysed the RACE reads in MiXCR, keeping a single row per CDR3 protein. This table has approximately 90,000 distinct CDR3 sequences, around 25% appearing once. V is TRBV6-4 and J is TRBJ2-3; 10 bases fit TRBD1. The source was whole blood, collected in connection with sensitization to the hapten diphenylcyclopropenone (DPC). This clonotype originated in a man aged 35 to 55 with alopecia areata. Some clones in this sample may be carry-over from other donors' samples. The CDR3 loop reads CASSPGQGQTDTQYF. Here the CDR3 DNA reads TGTGCCAGCAGTCCGGGACAGGGGCAAACAGATACGCAGTATTTT.